The next 18 T cell receptor beta chains were all read from a single sample in a study of graft-versus-host responses after intestinal transplantation. Generated by immunoSEQ multiplex PCR, the TCRdb table keeps only in-frame clones and is missing some. The sample includes tens of thousands of clones, 90% to 95% of them seen just once. Antigens for these TCRs are unknown. The sample was unstimulated CD4+ T cells sorted from spleen or lymph node cells, taken before intestinal transplant. The receptor source for this set is a human donor who received an intestinal transplant.

V and J are TRBV30 and TRBJ1-6; 12 positions match TRBD1. Unmatched junction bases numbered 9, after V lost 2 bases and J lost 10 bases. CDR1 GTSNPN and CDR2 SVGIG come from the germline V gene (reference sequence). CDR3 length: 16 amino acids. The CDR3, as DNA: TGTGCCTGGAGTAGGGACAGGGGGCGCAGAAGGTCACCCCTCCACTTT. Protein: CAWSRDRGRRRSPLHF. Together with reference TRBV30 and TRBJ1-6, the CDR3 gives the full variable domain: SQTIHQWPATLVQPVGSPLSLECTVEGTSNPNLYWYRQAAGRGLQLLFYSVGIGQISSEVPQNLSASRPQDRQFILSSKKLLLSDSGFYLCAWSRDRGRRRSPLHFGNGTRLTVT.

The gene calls are TRBV30 and TRBJ1-2; 10 bases map to TRBD1. Germline CDR1 is GTSNPN and CDR2 is SVGIG (reference sequence). J gave up 6 bases and V 7 bases, and 8 bases lay outside the gene matches. This CDR3 has 13 residues. The CDR3 protein is CASIDRGLNGYTF. CDR3 DNA: TGTGCCTCGATAGACAGGGGGCTAAATGGCTACACCTTC.

The V call is TRBV2, the J call TRBJ2-7; TRBD1 might be the D (5 bases). V was trimmed by 6 bases and J by 1 base, leaving 13 bases between them. Germline V gene sequence: CDR1 SNHLY, CDR2 FYNNEI. This CDR3 is 14 amino acids long. CDR3 in DNA: TGTGCCAGCAGGACTGACAGAGCTTCCTACGAGCAGTACTTC. Its protein is CASRTDRASYEQYF.

The chain uses TRBV18 and TRBJ2-7; D is unresolved. Between the trimmed V and J ends, which lost 3 bases and 3 bases, there was a span of 6 bases. Germline loops: CDR1 KGHSH, CDR2 LQKENI. This CDR3 has 12 residues. This chain's CDR3 is CASSPTGYEQYF. The CDR3, as DNA: TGTGCCAGCTCACCTACCGGCTACGAGCAGTACTTC.

Written as DNA, the CDR3 is TGTGCCAGCTCACCACCGGGAGTCGGGACAGGGACCTACAATGAGCAGTTCTTC. This codes for CASSPPGVGTGTYNEQFF. The gene calls are TRBV18 and TRBJ2-1, with 9 bases fitting TRBD1. Germline V gives CDR1 KGHSH, CDR2 LQKENI. V gave up 0 bases and J gave up 2 bases; unmatched junction bases: 8. The length of the CDR3 is 18 residues.

The J gene is TRBJ1-1, the V gene TRBV6-1; TRBD1 is a possible D gene (5 bases). The CDR3 covers 13 residues. Germline V gives CDR1 MNHNS, CDR2 SASEGT. V shed 6 bases and J shed 0 bases, with 8 bases lying between them. Here the CDR3 reads CASRQTVNTEAFF. The DNA for the CDR3 is TGTGCCAGCAGGCAGACAGTGAACACTGAAGCTTTCTTT.

The rearrangement links TRBV4-3 to TRBJ1-5; D call uncertain. V was shortened by 4 bases and J by 4 bases, with 8 bases between the two germline ends. The CDR3 has 13 residues. CDR1 LGHNA and CDR2 YSLEER come from the germline V gene. CDR3 nucleotides: TGCGCCAGCAGCCTAAGACTGAATCAGCCCCAGCATTTT. Its translation is CASSLRLNQPQHF.

The chain links TRBV6-7 to TRBJ2-7, with a possible D match to TRBD2 (7 bases). TRBV6-7 is annotated as an ORF whose role is uncertain. V was pared by 4 bases and J by 2 bases, with 12 bases between. The CDR3 covers 14 residues. DNA of the CDR3: TGTGCCAGCAGTTCGTTCGGGGGGCCCTACGAGCAGTACTTC. It codes for CASSSFGGPYEQYF.

The gene calls are TRBV11-2 and TRBJ1-1, with 7 bases aligning to TRBD1. CDR1 is SGHAT and CDR2 is FQNNGV in the germline V gene. There are 13 residues in the CDR3. The ends lost 5 bases at V and 6 bases at J; junction bases unmatched: 6. CDR3 nucleotide sequence: TGTGCCAGCAGCGTCACAGGGGCCTCTGAAGCTTTCTTT. Protein sequence: CASSVTGASEAFF.

The chain is built from TRBV10-2 and TRBJ2-3, with TRBD2 matching 11 bases. V was pared by 6 bases and J by 2 bases, with 4 bases of the junction left unmatched. CDR1 is WSHSY and CDR2 is SAAADI in the germline V gene. The CDR3 contains 15 residues. DNA of the CDR3: TGCGCCAGCAGACGGACTAGCGGGCACACAGATACGCAGTATTTT. Translating it yields CASRRTSGHTDTQYF.

The rearrangement joins TRBV5-1 to TRBJ2-2, with TRBD1 matching over 8 bases. Germline CDR1 and CDR2: SGHRS and YFSETQ. The CDR3 has 16 residues. With 3 bases clipped from V and 0 bases from J, the junction kept 4 bases outside the gene matches. CDR3 protein: CASSWGQASNTGELFF. The DNA for the CDR3 is TGCGCCAGCAGCTGGGGACAGGCCTCGAACACCGGGGAGCTGTTTTTT.

The J gene is TRBJ2-1, the V gene TRBV18, with TRBD1 matching over 9 bases. This CDR3 spans 15 amino acids. V shed 4 bases and J 6 bases; nucleotides not matched to a gene: 7. Germline assignment: CDR1 KGHSH and CDR2 LQKENI. Here the CDR3 reads CASSLDRGSRNEQFF. Here the CDR3 DNA reads TGTGCCAGCTCACTTGACAGGGGGTCGCGCAATGAGCAGTTCTTC.

The CDR3 loop reads CASSLGQGTDTQYF. Here the CDR3 DNA reads TGTGCCAGCAGCTTAGGACAGGGTACAGATACGCAGTATTTT. This chain links TRBV7-7 with TRBJ2-3, with 7 positions matching TRBD1. Germline V gives CDR1 SSHAT, CDR2 FNYEAQ (reference sequence). CDR3 length: 14 amino acids. With V trimmed by 1 base and J by 3 bases, 1 base remained unmatched.

This chain links TRBV11-2 with TRBJ2-7, with TRBD1 matching 8 bases. Germline trimming cut 0 bases from V and 5 bases from J; bases unmatched to any gene: 6. The CDR3 is 15 residues long. From germline, CDR1 is SGHAT and CDR2 FQNNGV. The CDR3 sequence is CASSLDPMTGDEQYF. DNA for the CDR3: TGTGCCAGCAGCTTAGATCCGATGACAGGGGACGAGCAGTACTTC.

The chain uses TRBV6-1 and TRBJ1-6; possibly TRBD1 for D (6 bases). Trimming took 1 base from V and 6 from J, leaving 13 bases between them. CDR3 size: 16 residues. Per germline, CDR1 MNHNS and CDR2 SASEGT. The CDR3, as DNA: TGTGCCAGCAGTGAAGTGGGGGGGCAAGGTAATTCACCCCTCCACTTT. Its protein product is CASSEVGGQGNSPLHF.

V is TRBV18 and J is TRBJ1-2; 10 nucleotides agree with TRBD1. The CDR3 runs 14 residues. With 5 bases clipped from V and 8 bases from J, the junction kept 8 bases outside the gene matches. Looked up from germline, CDR1 is KGHSH and CDR2 is LQKENI. The CDR3 sequence: CASSSSGTGEGYTF. The CDR3 nucleotides are TGTGCCAGCTCAAGTTCCGGGACAGGGGAGGGCTACACCTTC.

V is TRBV6-6 and J is TRBJ1-5; D is undetermined. Germline CDR1 MNHNY, CDR2 SVGAGI (reference sequence). The CDR3 spans 14 residues. V shed 2 bases and J shed 5 bases, with 10 bases lying between them. The CDR3 nucleotides are TGTGCCAGCAGTTACCGGCAGGAAGATCAGCCCCAGCATTTT. It is translated as CASSYRQEDQPQHF.

This clone was counted a single time. This chain links TRBV5-1 with TRBJ2-2; TRBD2 matches at 8 bases. J lost 3 bases, V lost 0 bases, and 4 bases had no gene match. Looked up from germline, CDR1 is SGHRS and CDR2 is YFSETQ. This CDR3 spans 16 amino acids. The chain's CDR3 is CASSLALAGYTGELFF. In DNA form, the CDR3 reads TGCGCCAGCAGCTTGGCCCTAGCGGGCTACACCGGGGAGCTGTTTTTT.